This T cell receptor beta chain originates from a study of STAT5B mutations in CD4+ large granular lymphocyte leukemia. The study, taken as a whole, reports: TRBV06-family usage was enriched in top patient clones (8/27) versus controls (2/35). No patients shared main leukemic clonotypes, though roughly 27% appeared at low frequency elsewhere.

Here immunoSEQ multiplex PCR was the method, and the copy in TCRdb shows in-frame clones only, minus some. The data contain approximately 21,000 clones, around 80% of them singletons. The ends were cut back, 1 base at V and 6 bases at J, with 15 bases in the middle. The germline V gene encodes CDR1 LNHDA and CDR2 SQIVND (reference sequence). This CDR3 spans 16 amino acids. For this clone: The antigen remains unidentified.

The chain has TRBV19 and TRBJ2-2; maybe TRBD1 (5 bases). The sample taken for sequencing was CD4+ T cells from blood buffy coats. This sequence originates from a human donor in good health. CDR3 loop: CASSIGAAGWAGELFF. The DNA of the CDR3 is TGTGCCAGTAGTATAGGGGCGGCAGGGTGGGCCGGGGAGCTGTTTTTT. The complete variable domain, with remaining parts taken from reference TRBV19 and TRBJ2-2, reads DGGITQSPKYLFRKEGQNVTLSCEQNLNHDAMYWYRQDPGQGLRLIYYSQIVNDFQKGDIAEGYSVSREKKESFPLTVTSAQKNPTAFYLCASSIGAAGWAGELFFGEGSRLTVL.